These 5 T cell receptor beta chains were all obtained from the same sample, sequenced in a study of T-cell memory formation after mild COVID-19. MiXCR, run by TCRdb on the 5' RACE reads, gives a single entry per CDR3 protein. The sample records roughly 550,000 distinct CDR3 sequences, about 20% being singletons. The sample consisted of PBMCs or a T cell subset sorted from them (not recorded which). The receptors shown here come from an adult woman who had mild COVID-19 (a few samples of this study predate the infection). Cell type and time point are not known.

This clonotype has just a few counts. The V call is TRBV29-1, the J call TRBJ1-2; 11 bases fit TRBD1. The J segment lost 6 bases and the V segment lost 6 bases, leaving 6 bases of the junction unmatched. The CDR3 loop spans 13 amino acids. Per the germline V gene, CDR1 is SQVTM and CDR2 is ANQGSEA. This CDR3 is CSVAGQGADGYTF. Written as DNA, the CDR3 is TGCAGCGTAGCTGGACAGGGGGCAGATGGCTACACCTTC.

This clonotype was counted only a few times. The V gene is TRBV12-3 or TRBV12-4, the J gene TRBJ1-2, with TRBD1 matching 8 bases. The length of the CDR3 is 13 residues. The V gene end was trimmed by 6 bases and the J gene end by 7 bases; junction bases not matched to a gene: 7. CDR3 amino acids: CASRFWTGLGYTF. CDR3 DNA sequence: TGTGCCAGCAGATTCTGGACAGGGCTTGGCTACACCTTC.

V is TRBV10-3 and J is TRBJ2-1, with D possibly being TRBD2 (5 bases). The length of the CDR3 is 13 residues. Germline V gives CDR1 ENHRY, CDR2 SYGVKD. V lost 6 bases and J lost 9, with 15 bases in between. CDR3 sequence reads: CAIRSSKEGEQFF. The CDR3 DNA reads as TGTGCCATCAGGAGTAGCAAAGAGGGTGAGCAGTTCTTC.

The chain is built from TRBV24-1 and TRBJ2-5, with D uncertain. Germline CDR1 and CDR2: KGHDR and SFDVKD. V shed 2 bases and J shed 3 bases, with 12 bases lying between them. The CDR3 loop spans 15 amino acids. The CDR3 region is CATSDSWIGKETQYF. Written as DNA, the CDR3 is TGTGCCACCAGTGATTCATGGATAGGGAAAGAGACCCAGTACTTC.

This clonotype was detected only a few times. The chain links TRBV29-1 to TRBJ1-1, with D hard to call. With 4 bases removed from V and 5 bases from J, the gap between germline ends came to 8 bases. The CDR3 length is 11 residues. The V gene's germline CDR1 is SQVTM and CDR2 ANQGSEA. The chain's CDR3 is CSVASGTEAFF. The CDR3 bases are TGCAGCGTTGCGTCGGGGACTGAAGCTTTCTTT.